This is a list of T cell receptor beta chains from one sample in a study of cytomegalovirus exposure and HLA in healthy donors. The method was immunoSEQ multiplex PCR; TCRdb's version includes in-frame clones alone and lacks a portion of them. Of about 240,000 clones detected, about three quarters appear once; the ten largest clones hold approximately 0.47%. The sample taken for sequencing was PBMCs. These receptors were taken from a boy between 10 and 17 years old in good health and CMV-seronegative. Each CDR3 is given with its conserved first and last residue. D genes are given only for firm matches. A clone size is listed for some rows: how often the clone was seen (once, few, many), or a class if it is expanded.

CDR3 DNA: TGTGCCAGCTCACCACGGGACTTCCAAGAGACCCAGTACTTC; CDR3 protein: CASSPRDFQETQYF; J gene: TRBJ2-5; V gene: TRBV18; clone size: .; D gene: .
CDR3 DNA: TGCGCCAGCAGCCTTGGACAGGGATCCATGAACACTGAAGCTTTCTTT; CDR3 protein: CASSLGQGSMNTEAFF; J gene: TRBJ1-1; V gene: TRBV5-1; clone size: .; D gene: TRBD1
CDR3 DNA: TGTGCCAGCAGCCCAGAGAAGGGGGAGCAGTACTTC; CDR3 protein: CASSPEKGEQYF; J gene: TRBJ2-7; V gene: TRBV5-4; clone size: few; D gene: .
CDR3 DNA: TGTGCCAGCAGTGAAGACAGGGCCACTGAAGCTTTCTTT; CDR3 protein: CASSEDRATEAFF; J gene: TRBJ1-1; V gene: TRBV6-1; clone size: .; D gene: .
CDR3 DNA: TGTGCCAGCTCCGTGGACCGGGATAGCAATCAGCCCCAGCATTTT; CDR3 protein: CASSVDRDSNQPQHF; J gene: TRBJ1-5; V gene: TRBV18; clone size: .; D gene: .
CDR3 DNA: TGTGCCAGCAATCCCTCTAGTTTTGATACGCAGTATTTT; CDR3 protein: CASNPSSFDTQYF; J gene: TRBJ2-3; V gene: TRBV25-1; clone size: .; D gene: .
CDR3 DNA: TGCGCCAGCAGCGGATCCGGGGGCGGGAGCCCTGATGAGCAGTTCTTC; CDR3 protein: CASSGSGGGSPDEQFF; J gene: TRBJ2-1; V gene: TRBV5-1; clone size: .; D gene: .
CDR3 DNA: TGTGCCAGCAGCCCGGGTTATTCTGGGGCCAACGTCCTGACTTTC; CDR3 protein: CASSPGYSGANVLTF; J gene: TRBJ2-6; V gene: TRBV5-6; clone size: few; D gene: .
CDR3 DNA: TGTGCCAGCAGCAACGTTGACGGACAGGGAGGGAGGACCGGGGAGCTGTTTTTT; CDR3 protein: CASSNVDGQGGRTGELFF; J gene: TRBJ2-2; V gene: TRBV21-1; clone size: .; D gene: .
CDR3 DNA: TGTGCCAGCAGTGAACTCAGGGGTGGACCCTACGAGCAGTACTTC; CDR3 protein: CASSELRGGPYEQYF; J gene: TRBJ2-7; V gene: TRBV2; clone size: .; D gene: .
CDR3 DNA: TGTGCCTGGACCCAGGGTAGCGAGACCCAGTACTTC; CDR3 protein: CAWTQGSETQYF; J gene: TRBJ2-5; V gene: TRBV30; clone size: .; D gene: .
CDR3 DNA: TGTGCCAGCAGCCAAGGTTTCCGCTCCTACGAGCAGTACTTC; CDR3 protein: CASSQGFRSYEQYF; J gene: TRBJ2-7; V gene: TRBV4-2; clone size: .; D gene: .
CDR3 DNA: TGCGCCAGCAGCTTGGAGGCTAGCGGGGGAACAGATACGCAGTATTTT; CDR3 protein: CASSLEASGGTDTQYF; J gene: TRBJ2-3; V gene: TRBV5-1; clone size: .; D gene: TRBD2
CDR3 DNA: TGCGCCAGCAGCCACACTCGGGACAGGGGGACCTACGAGCAGTACTTC; CDR3 protein: CASSHTRDRGTYEQYF; J gene: TRBJ2-7; V gene: TRBV4-1; clone size: few; D gene: TRBD1
CDR3 DNA: TGTGCCAGCAGCTCATCCACGCCGCCAGGCCCTTTCACTCGAGAGCAGTACTTC; CDR3 protein: CASSSSTPPGPFTREQYF; J gene: TRBJ2-7; V gene: TRBV13; clone size: .; D gene: .
CDR3 DNA: TGTGCCAGCAGCCAATCATCAGCGGTTGACACTGAAGCTTTCTTT; CDR3 protein: CASSQSSAVDTEAFF; J gene: TRBJ1-1; V gene: TRBV7-9; clone size: .; D gene: .
CDR3 DNA: TGTTCCAGCAGCCATGGGGGGACGGGGGTGACTAACTATGGCTACACCTTC; CDR3 protein: CSSSHGGTGVTNYGYTF; J gene: TRBJ1-2; V gene: TRBV7-9; clone size: .; D gene: .
CDR3 DNA: TGCGCCAGCAGCTTGGTAACAGACGAGACCCAGTACTTC; CDR3 protein: CASSLVTDETQYF; J gene: TRBJ2-5; V gene: TRBV5-1; clone size: .; D gene: .
CDR3 DNA: TGTGCCAGCAGCCTCAGAGGGGGGGCGGTAGGCTATGGCTACACCTTC; CDR3 protein: CASSLRGGAVGYGYTF; J gene: TRBJ1-2; V gene: TRBV7-6; clone size: .; D gene: .
CDR3 DNA: TGTGCCTGGAGGGTGCAGACAGGGAGAGCCACTGAAGCTTTCTTT; CDR3 protein: CAWRVQTGRATEAFF; J gene: TRBJ1-1; V gene: TRBV30; clone size: .; D gene: TRBD1
CDR3 DNA: TGTGCCAGCTCCAAGTATGCGGACAGGAGCACAGATACGCAGTATTTT; CDR3 protein: CASSKYADRSTDTQYF; J gene: TRBJ2-3; V gene: TRBV18; clone size: .; D gene: TRBD1
CDR3 DNA: TGTGCCAGTTGCTATAGCGGCCTAATCACAGATACGCAGTATTTT; CDR3 protein: CASCYSGLITDTQYF; J gene: TRBJ2-3; V gene: TRBV27; clone size: .; D gene: .
CDR3 DNA: TGTGCCAGCGACAGTCTCGCGGGGGGGTGGACAGATACGCAGTATTTT; CDR3 protein: CASDSLAGGWTDTQYF; J gene: TRBJ2-3; V gene: TRBV5-6; clone size: .; D gene: TRBD2
CDR3 DNA: TGTGCCAGCAGTTACTCAGGGGCGTCAGGCTATGGCTACACCTTC; CDR3 protein: CASSYSGASGYGYTF; J gene: TRBJ1-2; V gene: TRBV6-5; clone size: .; D gene: .
CDR3 DNA: TGTGCCAGCACCCTTCTCGGGACTGAAGCTTTCTTT; CDR3 protein: CASTLLGTEAFF; J gene: TRBJ1-1; V gene: TRBV25-1; clone size: .; D gene: .
CDR3 DNA: TGTGCCAGCAGCCAGACTAGCGGGGGGCCTGGGTACTTC; CDR3 protein: CASSQTSGGPGYF; J gene: TRBJ2-7; V gene: TRBV7-2; clone size: .; D gene: TRBD2
CDR3 DNA: TGTGCCAGCAGTGGTCTAGCGGGAGTTTACAATGAGCAGTTCTTC; CDR3 protein: CASSGLAGVYNEQFF; J gene: TRBJ2-1; V gene: TRBV6-6; clone size: .; D gene: TRBD2
CDR3 DNA: TGTGCCAGCAGCTTAGGGATGTCGGGGGTCCCCTACGAGCAGTACTTC; CDR3 protein: CASSLGMSGVPYEQYF; J gene: TRBJ2-7; V gene: TRBV11-3; clone size: .; D gene: .
CDR3 DNA: TGCGCCAGCAGCCTGAGACAGGGGGCGTTGAGAGTTGGCACTGAAGCTTTCTTT; CDR3 protein: CASSLRQGALRVGTEAFF; J gene: TRBJ1-1; V gene: TRBV5-1; clone size: .; D gene: TRBD1
CDR3 DNA: TGCGCCAGCAGCCAAGTCAGGGGGAGGAACACTGAAGCTTTCTTT; CDR3 protein: CASSQVRGRNTEAFF; J gene: TRBJ1-1; V gene: TRBV4-1; clone size: .; D gene: TRBD1
CDR3 DNA: TGTGCCAGCAGGAACCTGTTCCATAGGGACAGGGGGACCGGGAACTACACCTTC; CDR3 protein: CASRNLFHRDRGTGNYTF; J gene: TRBJ1-2; V gene: TRBV2; clone size: few; D gene: TRBD1
CDR3 DNA: TGTGCCAGCAGCGTAGTAGGCGGGAGCACAGATACGCAGTATTTT; CDR3 protein: CASSVVGGSTDTQYF; J gene: TRBJ2-3; V gene: TRBV9; clone size: .; D gene: .
CDR3 DNA: TGCGCCAGCAGCCAAGGGGCAGGGTTTGACTACGAGCAGTACTTC; CDR3 protein: CASSQGAGFDYEQYF; J gene: TRBJ2-7; V gene: TRBV4-1; clone size: once; D gene: .
CDR3 DNA: TGCGCCAGCAGTGAACGACAGTCAAATTCACCCCTCCACTTT; CDR3 protein: CASSERQSNSPLHF; J gene: TRBJ1-6; V gene: TRBV10-1; clone size: .; D gene: .
CDR3 DNA: TGTGCCGGCAGCGTAGCTGGGACAGGGTTCCGCGAGCAGTACTTC; CDR3 protein: CAGSVAGTGFREQYF; J gene: TRBJ2-7; V gene: TRBV9; clone size: .; D gene: TRBD1
CDR3 DNA: TGTGCCAGCAGTCCCCCGGAAGGGGCATATGGCTACACCTTC; CDR3 protein: CASSPPEGAYGYTF; J gene: TRBJ1-2; V gene: TRBV2; clone size: .; D gene: .
CDR3 DNA: TGTGCCAGCAGCGGACGGCTAGCGGGAGGATTTATATTC; CDR3 protein: CASSGRLAGGFIF; J gene: TRBJ2-7; V gene: TRBV6-6; clone size: .; D gene: TRBD2
CDR3 DNA: TGTGCCAGCAGCGCCAGGGAAGGGGAAAAACTGTTTTTT; CDR3 protein: CASSAREGEKLFF; J gene: TRBJ1-4; V gene: TRBV4-2; clone size: .; D gene: .
CDR3 DNA: TGTGCCTGGAGGACAGGGGGCGACTATGGCTACACCTTC; CDR3 protein: CAWRTGGDYGYTF; J gene: TRBJ1-2; V gene: TRBV30; clone size: .; D gene: TRBD1
CDR3 DNA: TGTGCCAGCAGTGAAGAGGCGGGTCAGCCCCAGCATTTT; CDR3 protein: CASSEEAGQPQHF; J gene: TRBJ1-5; V gene: TRBV2; clone size: .; D gene: .
CDR3 DNA: TGTGCCAGCAGTTCGCAGGGACTAGCGGGAAGAGAGCAGTACTTC; CDR3 protein: CASSSQGLAGREQYF; J gene: TRBJ2-7; V gene: TRBV2; clone size: once; D gene: TRBD2
CDR3 DNA: TGTGCCAGCAGCTTGAGTCTTCGACTAGCGGGAGGGTTCCACGAGCAGTACTTC; CDR3 protein: CASSLSLRLAGGFHEQYF; J gene: TRBJ2-7; V gene: TRBV11-3; clone size: .; D gene: TRBD2
CDR3 DNA: TGTGCCAGTCTTAAAGGGGGCTCCTACAATGAGCAGTTCTTC; CDR3 protein: CASLKGGSYNEQFF; J gene: TRBJ2-1; V gene: TRBV19; clone size: .; D gene: .
CDR3 DNA: TGTGCCAGCAGCCAAGATCGGCGGGAGGGCCTGGGAGAGACCCAGTACTTC; CDR3 protein: CASSQDRREGLGETQYF; J gene: TRBJ2-5; V gene: TRBV4-2; clone size: .; D gene: TRBD2
CDR3 DNA: TGTGCCTGGAGTAGGGGGGCAGGGGGCGGAGAGACCCAGTACTTC; CDR3 protein: CAWSRGAGGGETQYF; J gene: TRBJ2-5; V gene: TRBV30; clone size: .; D gene: TRBD1
CDR3 DNA: TGCACCAGCAGCCAAGAACCGGCCGGGACAGGAGCCGGCACTGAAGCTTTCTTT; CDR3 protein: CTSSQEPAGTGAGTEAFF; J gene: TRBJ1-1; V gene: TRBV1; clone size: .; D gene: .
CDR3 DNA: TGCGCCAGCAGCTTGGCCGCTGGGGCGCTGATTGTTCGCACAGATACGCAGTATTTT; CDR3 protein: CASSLAAGALIVRTDTQYF; J gene: TRBJ2-3; V gene: TRBV5-1; clone size: .; D gene: .
CDR3 DNA: TGTGCCAGCAGCCAAGCTCGGGACAGGGAATACTTTGGCTACACCTTC; CDR3 protein: CASSQARDREYFGYTF; J gene: TRBJ1-2; V gene: TRBV4-2; clone size: .; D gene: TRBD1
CDR3 DNA: TGTGCCAGCAGCTTGACGGGGGGGAACAGAGGCTACACCTTC; CDR3 protein: CASSLTGGNRGYTF; J gene: TRBJ1-2; V gene: TRBV5-5; clone size: .; D gene: .
CDR3 DNA: TGTGCCAGCAGCTCCCCCACTAGCGGCGGGGGAGAGACCCAGTACTTC; CDR3 protein: CASSSPTSGGGETQYF; J gene: TRBJ2-5; V gene: TRBV7-8; clone size: .; D gene: TRBD2
CDR3 DNA: TGTGCCACCAGCAGAGATCTAGTAACGGGGGAGAGGAATGAGCAGTTCTTC; CDR3 protein: CATSRDLVTGERNEQFF; J gene: TRBJ2-1; V gene: TRBV15; clone size: .; D gene: .
CDR3 DNA: TGTGCCAGCAGTGTCGGGACAGGGGTTCACTATGGCTACACCTTC; CDR3 protein: CASSVGTGVHYGYTF; J gene: TRBJ1-2; V gene: TRBV6-1; clone size: .; D gene: TRBD1